One and the same sample provided the 9 T cell receptor beta chains below, sequenced in a study of shared clonotypes between healthy human individuals. Using immunoSEQ multiplex PCR, the repertoire was profiled, and TCRdb retains in-frame clones only, with some absent. The sample holds hundreds of thousands of clones; under 80% are singletons and the top ten take 10%. Sequencing used memory CD4+ T cells sorted from blood. The subset was: CD45RA-negative fraction. These receptors were taken from a man aged 30 to 45 in good health.

The rearrangement joins TRBV15 to TRBJ2-1, with D perhaps TRBD2 (6 bases). V lost 9 bases, J lost 0 bases, and 12 bases lay in between. In germline, CDR1 is LNHNV, CDR2 YYDKDF (reference sequence). The CDR3 is 14 residues long. CDR3 sequence: CATSGSSSYNEQFF. CDR3 coding DNA: TGTGCCACTAGCGGATCCAGCTCCTACAATGAGCAGTTCTTC.

The J gene is TRBJ2-1, the V gene TRBV7-9; 8 nucleotides match TRBD1. Unmatched junction bases numbered 5, after V lost 3 bases and J lost 4 bases. CDR1 and CDR2 (germline): SEHNR, FQNEAQ (reference sequence). The CDR3 extends over 15 amino acids. In DNA, the CDR3 is TGTGCCAGCAGCTTTACGCAGGGGGCGTACAATGAGCAGTTCTTC. It encodes CASSFTQGAYNEQFF.

The chain has TRBV7-9 and TRBJ1-2, with D unclear. The germline V gene encodes CDR1 SEHNR and CDR2 FQNEAQ (reference sequence). V lost 5 bases to trimming and J lost 8 bases, with 12 bases between them. The CDR3 spans 12 residues. This chain's CDR3 is CASSMYHPGYTF. As DNA, the CDR3 is TGTGCCAGCAGCATGTACCACCCCGGCTACACCTTC.

The CDR3 is CSVRQGSTEAFF. The CDR3 DNA is TGCAGCGTCAGACAGGGGTCCACTGAAGCTTTCTTT. The chain carries TRBV29-1 and TRBJ1-1; 8 bases are a match to TRBD1. Germline V CDR1 and CDR2: SQVTM, ANQGSEA. The V and J ends lost 6 bases and 4 bases, in that order; junction bases with no gene match: 4. This CDR3 contains 12 residues.

This clone was found once. The chain couples TRBV6-5 to TRBJ1-2, with TRBD1 matching over 9 bases. Germline-derived CDR1 and CDR2 are MNHEY and SVGAGI. Trimming cost V 4 bases and J 4 bases; bases outside gene matches: 4. The CDR3 extends over 14 amino acids. In nucleotides, the CDR3 is TGTGCCAGCAGTTCCGCGGGACAGGGCTATGGCTACACCTTC. It encodes CASSSAGQGYGYTF.

The genes are TRBV5-1 and TRBJ1-2; the D gene is possibly TRBD1 (5 bases). The CDR3 extends over 13 amino acids. Germline V gene sequence: CDR1 SGHRS, CDR2 YFSETQ. Trimming took off 5 bases at V and 3 bases at J, with 11 bases between the two ends. The CDR3 nucleotides are TGCGCCAGCAGTCGGGGGATGGACTATGGCTACACCTTC. Translated, it gives CASSRGMDYGYTF.

The V call is TRBV5-6, the J call TRBJ2-1; D is perhaps TRBD2 (5 bases). V lost 5 bases to trimming and J lost 9 bases, with 15 bases between them. The CDR3 is made up of 13 amino acids. Germline lookup yields CDR1 SGHDT and CDR2 YYEEEE. The CDR3 sequence is CASREFSGFEQFF. CDR3 nucleotide sequence: TGTGCCAGCAGGGAGTTCTCGGGGTTTGAGCAGTTCTTC.

The CDR3 DNA is TGTGCCAGTAGTACCATAGGGGGGCTCTACAATGAGCAGTTCTTC. This gives the protein CASSTIGGLYNEQFF. J is TRBJ2-1 and V is TRBV19; D assignment may be TRBD1 or TRBD2 (6 bases each). The CDR3 spans 15 residues. V was cut by 4 bases and J by 3 bases, with 13 bases left in between. Germline V gene lookup returns CDR1 LNHDA and CDR2 SQIVND (reference sequence).

The gene calls are TRBV5-1 and TRBJ1-5; tentative D call: TRBD1 (5 bases). CDR3 size: 16 residues. Germline loops: CDR1 SGHRS, CDR2 YFSETQ. The V and J ends lost 2 bases and 3 bases respectively, with 15 bases between them. DNA of the CDR3: TGCGCCAGCAGCTTTACGATTGAGGGGTTCAATCAGCCCCAGCATTTT. Protein product: CASSFTIEGFNQPQHF.